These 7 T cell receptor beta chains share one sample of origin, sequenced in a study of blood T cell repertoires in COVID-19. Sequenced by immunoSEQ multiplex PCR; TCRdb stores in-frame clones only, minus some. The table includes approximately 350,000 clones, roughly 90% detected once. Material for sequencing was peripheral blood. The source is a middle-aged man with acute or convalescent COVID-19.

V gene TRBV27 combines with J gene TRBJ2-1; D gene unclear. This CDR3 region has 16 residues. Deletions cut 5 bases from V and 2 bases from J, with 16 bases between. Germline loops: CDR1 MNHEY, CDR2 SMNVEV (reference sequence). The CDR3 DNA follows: TGTGCCAGCAGTAGACTTCGTCAAACCCCCTACAATGAGCAGTTCTTC. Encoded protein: CASSRLRQTPYNEQFF.

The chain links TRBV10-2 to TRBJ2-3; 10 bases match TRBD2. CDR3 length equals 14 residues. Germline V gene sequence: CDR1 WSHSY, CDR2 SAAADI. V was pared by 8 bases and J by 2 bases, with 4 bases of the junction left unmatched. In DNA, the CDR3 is TGCGCCAGCTTTACTAGCGGGAACACAGATACGCAGTATTTT. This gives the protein CASFTSGNTDTQYF.

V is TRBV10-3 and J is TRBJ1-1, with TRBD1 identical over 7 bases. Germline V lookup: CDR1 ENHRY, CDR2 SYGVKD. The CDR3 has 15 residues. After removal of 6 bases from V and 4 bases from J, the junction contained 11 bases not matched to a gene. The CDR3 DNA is TGTGCCATCAGCCAGGGGGGCAGGGGTGTCACTGAAGCTTTCTTT. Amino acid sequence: CAISQGGRGVTEAFF.

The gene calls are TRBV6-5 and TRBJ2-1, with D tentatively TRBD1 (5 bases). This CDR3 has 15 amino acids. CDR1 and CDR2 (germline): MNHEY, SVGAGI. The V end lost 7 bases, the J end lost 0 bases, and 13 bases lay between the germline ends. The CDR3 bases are TGTGCCAGCAAAATGGGGCAAAGCTCCTACAATGAGCAGTTCTTC. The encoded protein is CASKMGQSSYNEQFF.

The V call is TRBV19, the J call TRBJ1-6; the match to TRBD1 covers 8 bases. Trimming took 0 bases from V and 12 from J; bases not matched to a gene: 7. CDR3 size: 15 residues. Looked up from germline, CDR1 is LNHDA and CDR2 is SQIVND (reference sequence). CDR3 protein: CASSIDEGQGGPLHF. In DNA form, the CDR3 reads TGTGCCAGTAGTATAGACGAAGGACAGGGCGGACCCCTCCACTTT.

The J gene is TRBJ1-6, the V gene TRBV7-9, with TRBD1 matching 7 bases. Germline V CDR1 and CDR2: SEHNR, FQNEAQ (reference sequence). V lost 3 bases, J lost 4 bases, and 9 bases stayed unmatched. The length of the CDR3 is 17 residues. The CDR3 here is CASSLTFGTEYNSPLHF. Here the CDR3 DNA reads TGTGCCAGCAGCTTGACATTCGGGACAGAGTATAATTCACCCCTCCACTTT.

CDR3 region: CASSEGGTEAFF. In DNA, the CDR3 is TGTGCCAGCAGTGAAGGAGGAACTGAAGCTTTCTTT. This rearrangement joins TRBV2 to TRBJ1-1; D is unresolved. The CDR3 is 12 residues long. The V gene lost 1 base and the J gene lost 5 bases, with 5 bases spanning the gap. Germline lookup yields CDR1 SNHLY and CDR2 FYNNEI.